Here is one T cell receptor (beta chain) with its context. Its antigen remains unidentified. The sample holds no much larger clone one base away, and base qualities are not on file. Using the deep immunoSEQ assay, TCR CDR3 regions were amplified from genomic DNA by multiplex PCR. Extracted genomic DNA from each cell subset was spread evenly across all wells of several immunoSEQ 96-well plates, with each plate serving as a replicate. Each replicate PCR for sorted subsets received about 180 ng genomic DNA, equal to 28,000 or so T cell genomes. Purified libraries were measured with a Qubit 3.0 fluorometer, size-checked on a Bioanalyzer 2100, and measured again with the KAPA Library Quantification kit. A separate single-read 150-cycle Illumina NextSeq 550 flow cell was used to sequence each immunoSEQ 96-well plate. For the original study's pipeline: Because only junctional sequences without quality scores were contained in the immunoSEQ output, filtering matching that applied to full-length reads could not be performed. Sequences were annotated with PyIR, a Python wrapper for IgBLAST v1.9, using IMGT germline references to assign V/J genes and CDR3. Reads were filtered out if the reads had weak V/J assignments (E-value above 1e-6), no CDR3, stop codons, out-of-frame junctions, or ambiguous translated residues. V3J clonotypes were defined by identical inferred V gene, J gene, and CDR3 amino acid sequence. To compute the percentage overlap between repertoires, the number of shared unique clonotypes was divided by the size of the smaller repertoire. Three approaches were used to assess repertoire richness: RTK rarefaction, the Chao1 estimator, and Recon v2.1 estimates of unobserved clonotypes. OLGA was used to compute generation probabilities for all TCRbeta clonotypes that the gDNA method yielded from a handful of donors. This is the immuneACCESS table as TCRdb keeps it, with only in-frame sequences that have V and J called. A part of the clones is gone; compared with another copy, unresolved V genes explain less than half, and the rest is unexplained. The V and J calls and clone size are taken from that table; D and trimming were inferred from the DNA. The sample profile shows about 1.9 million clones; 85% to 95% of them were found once. Of the sample, 1.5% to 2% is held by the ten largest clones.

Taken from cysteine to phenylalanine, the CDR3 has 19 residues. Only CDR3 DNA is held: 57 bases, read in frame from base 1. Taken from the germline V gene, the CDR1 and CDR2 loops are SGDLS and YYNGEE. V is clipped by 2 bases and J by 0 bases, and the sequence between their germline boundaries is 21 bases long. The source of the sample is a study of shared clonotypes between healthy human individuals (dated by TCRdb to 2020 to 2021). With respect to the entire study: Two women and a few men aged 18 to 49 years were included in the cohort. Per donor, three plates each were used for CD4 naive and CD4 memory, two for CD8 naive, and one for CD8 memory. To estimate repertoire size and how much clonotypes are shared between individuals, the study performed deep sequencing of blood TCR repertoires from about five healthy adults. Libraries were prepared and TCR repertoires were sequenced by different laboratories using diverse techniques, in order to increase sequencing depth and limit assay-specific biases. Per donor, leukapheresis produced somewhere between about 0.94 and 9 billion PBMCs.

Paper-wide results and their limitations: Rarefaction of sorted-subset datasets indicated incomplete sequencing despite the large sequencing depth. Across a few donors, approximately 4.9% of naive CD4, approximately 3.5% of naive CD8, under 2.5% of memory CD4, and about 0.4% of memory CD8 clonotypes were shared. Higher generation probabilities were observed for clonotypes shared by all four sorted-subset donors than for non-shared clonotypes. Because the study included a small number of donors, the genetic and exposure-history diversity represented was limited. Based on pairwise subsampling, the degree of clonotype sharing among donors was expected to be affected by sequencing depth. Sampling was restricted to blood, and TCR repertoires in tissues likely differ from the TCR repertoires found in blood. Larger estimated clonotype richness was generally found for naive subsets than for memory subsets.

CD8 naive samples consisted of CD45RO-negative cells that were positively selected for CCR7, yielding a CD45RA+CCR7+ population without TemRA cells. The donors were healthy, HIV-negative adults with no recently reported acute infections or vaccinations. All donors were Caucasian adults living in Nashville, Tennessee, USA. After blood collection by leukapheresis, PBMCs were isolated using Ficoll-Histopaque density gradient centrifugation and then cryopreserved in the vapor phase of liquid nitrogen. Analytical flow cytometry was used to check the purity and quantity of every magnetically sorted T cell population. From each sorted fraction, genomic DNA was isolated and quantified by UV absorbance on a Nanodrop 2000c.

This TCR was sampled from a man between 18 and 29 years old in good health. Some clones in this sample may be carry-over from other donors' samples. The sample taken for sequencing was naive CD8+ T cells from PBMCs. The intended sense of this specimen's cell subset or site label: CD45RA+CCR7+. The chain is made from TRBV9 and TRBJ2-1; a weak D assignment points to TRBD1 (6 bases agree). The DNA sequence is TGTGCCAGCAGCGTTACGCTAACTAAACAGGGACCCTCCTACAATGAGCAGTTCTTC. This gives the protein CASSVTLTKQGPSYNEQFF.